A single sample is the source of the 21 T cell receptor beta chains below, sequenced in a study of blood T cell repertoires in COVID-19. The assay was immunoSEQ multiplex PCR, and TCRdb's table has in-frame clones only and misses some. There are about 200,000 clones in the sample; 89% occur only once, and roughly 6% lies in the top ten. Sequenced sample: peripheral blood. The receptor set was obtained from a man in his 60s who had recovered from COVID-19.

The gene calls are TRBV30 and TRBJ1-5; D remains unclear. This CDR3 region has 14 residues. Germline V gene sequence: CDR1 GTSNPN, CDR2 SVGIG (reference sequence). Trimming took off 2 bases at V and 6 bases at J, with 14 bases between the two ends. The CDR3 spells CAWSRGPGSQPQHF. The CDR3 bases are TGTGCCTGGAGTCGCGGCCCGGGGAGTCAGCCCCAGCATTTT.

V is TRBV5-4 and J is TRBJ2-7; TRBD1 matches 7 bases. CDR1 SGHNT and CDR2 YYREEE come from the germline V gene (reference sequence). This CDR3 has 14 amino acids. Trimming took 3 bases from V and 3 from J; bases not matched to a gene: 6. The CDR3: CASSSGQMFYEQYF. The DNA of the CDR3 is TGTGCCAGCAGCTCGGGACAGATGTTCTACGAGCAGTACTTC.

This rearrangement joins TRBV6-4 to TRBJ2-3; 9 nucleotides align to TRBD2. The trim removed 0 bases at V and 9 bases at J, leaving 13 bases unmatched. This CDR3 comprises 17 residues. Germline lookup yields CDR1 MRHNA and CDR2 SNTAGT. CDR3 in amino acids: CASSDSTGAGGRPTQYF. In DNA, the CDR3 is TGTGCCAGCAGTGACTCGACGGGCGCGGGAGGGCGACCCACGCAGTATTTT.

The chain uses TRBV7-9 and TRBJ1-1; D may be TRBD1 (6 bases). This CDR3 comprises 14 residues. In germline, CDR1 is SEHNR, CDR2 FQNEAQ (reference sequence). Trimming took off 5 bases at V and 8 bases at J, with 18 bases between the two ends. CDR3 bases: TGTGCCAGCAGCCCTCGACAGGCGGCTATAGAAGCTTTCTTT. Amino acid sequence: CASSPRQAAIEAFF.

This chain joins TRBV5-1 and TRBJ1-3; 7 bases map to TRBD1. Per the germline V gene, CDR1 is SGHRS and CDR2 is YFSETQ. This CDR3 has 18 residues. Trimming cost V 0 bases and J 0 bases; bases outside gene matches: 9. Here the CDR3 DNA reads TGCGCCAGCAGCTTGGAATTGACTGGGACAGCCTCTGGAAACACCATATATTTT. Translated, it gives CASSLELTGTASGNTIYF.

The V call is TRBV18, the J call TRBJ2-7; TRBD1 aligns across 8 bases. Unmatched junction bases numbered 7, after V lost 1 base and J lost 2 bases. CDR3 length equals 16 residues. CDR1 and CDR2 (germline): KGHSH, LQKENI. The CDR3 DNA reads TGTGCCAGCTCACCACGGGACAGGCTCTGGGCCTACGAGCAGTACTTC. Translating gives CASSPRDRLWAYEQYF.

This sequence joins TRBV11-1 and TRBJ1-6; D unclear. Germline values: CDR1 SGHAT, CDR2 FQDESV (reference sequence). V gave up 1 base and J gave up 12 bases, with 10 bases separating them. The CDR3 length is 13 residues. CDR3 sequence reads: CASSLESGRPLHF. The CDR3 DNA reads TGTGCCAGCAGCTTAGAGTCAGGAAGACCCCTCCACTTT.

By sample share, this clone is large. V usage is TRBV11-2 and J usage is TRBJ2-2; D is perhaps TRBD1 (5 bases). The V end was cut by 1 base, the J end by 4 bases, with 10 bases between. The CDR3 runs to 15 residues. CDR1 and CDR2 (germline): SGHAT, FQNNGV. CDR3 residues: CASSLGRVGTGELFF. The DNA for the CDR3 is TGTGCCAGCAGCTTAGGCAGGGTTGGCACCGGGGAGCTGTTTTTT. The whole variable domain, remainder taken from reference TRBV11-2 and TRBJ2-2, is EAGVAQSPRYKIIEKRQSVAFWCNPISGHATLYWYQQILGQGPKLLIQFQNNGVVDDSQLPKDRFSAERLKGVDSTLKIQPAKLEDSAVYLCASSLGRVGTGELFFGEGSRLTVL.

J is TRBJ2-5 and V is TRBV12-5; 9 nucleotides align to TRBD2. Germline CDR1 and CDR2: LGHNT and FRNRAP. The V segment lost 4 bases and the J segment 10 bases; nucleotides outside the gene matches: 7. CDR3 length equals 13 residues. The CDR3 spells CASGYSGGSDQYF. The CDR3 DNA is TGTGCTAGTGGTTACAGCGGGGGGTCCGACCAGTACTTC.

The V gene is TRBV19, the J gene TRBJ1-2; possibly TRBD1 for D (6 bases). Germline V lookup: CDR1 LNHDA, CDR2 SQIVND (reference sequence). The CDR3 runs 15 residues. V lost 4 bases and J 4 bases, leaving 16 bases between the germline ends. CDR3 sequence reads: CASSTQGRLSYGYTF. In DNA form, the CDR3 reads TGTGCCAGTAGTACACAGGGACGTCTGAGCTATGGCTACACCTTC.

This clone has a single count. This chain uses TRBV18 with TRBJ2-5; TRBD1 agrees at 10 bases. The germline CDR1 and CDR2 sequences are KGHSH and LQKENI. The CDR3 consists of 16 residues. Trimming removed 4 bases from V and 3 bases from J; junction bases left unmatched: 8. CDR3: CASSRERTGGEETQYF. The CDR3, as DNA: TGTGCCAGCTCACGAGAACGGACAGGGGGAGAAGAGACCCAGTACTTC.

The rearrangement uses TRBV7-2 and TRBJ1-1; a possible D gene is TRBD1 (6 bases). The CDR3 has 14 residues. The V end was cut by 5 bases, the J end by 6 bases, with 16 bases between. CDR1 is SGHTA, CDR2 FQGNSA, per germline. CDR3 bases: TGTGCCAGCAGCCCTCGCCGCAGGGGTGCTGAAGCTTTCTTT. Protein: CASSPRRRGAEAFF.

V usage is TRBV5-6 and J usage is TRBJ2-7, with D tentatively TRBD2 (5 bases). The germline V gene has CDR1 SGHDT and CDR2 YYEEEE. The CDR3 runs to 15 residues. Trimming took off 2 bases at V and 7 bases at J, with 19 bases between the two ends. The chain's CDR3 is CASSLRETLTREQYF. The CDR3 coding sequence is TGTGCCAGCAGCTTAAGGGAGACACTAACGAGAGAGCAGTACTTC.

V and J are TRBV11-2 and TRBJ2-3; maybe TRBD1 (5 bases). Trimming left V 2 bases short and J 5 bases short, with 5 bases between. CDR3 length: 12 residues. Looked up from germline, CDR1 is SGHAT and CDR2 is FQNNGV. The CDR3 DNA reads as TGTGCCAGCAGCTTACAGGGAGATACGCAGTATTTT. Its translation: CASSLQGDTQYF.

The rearrangement links TRBV30 to TRBJ2-3; 7 nucleotides align to TRBD1. The CDR3 totals 13 residues. Germline CDR1 reads GTSNPN; CDR2 reads SVGIG (reference sequence). J gave up 8 bases and V 6 bases, and 11 bases lay outside the gene matches. CDR3: CACPRTGFATQYF. The CDR3 DNA is TGTGCCTGTCCTAGGACAGGTTTCGCTACGCAGTATTTT.

This chain joins TRBV28 and TRBJ2-5, with 8 bases that match TRBD1. The germline V gene encodes CDR1 MDHEN and CDR2 SYDVKM. Trimming at V came to 2 bases and at J to 1 base, leaving 15 bases not matched to a gene. The CDR3 runs to 19 residues. The CDR3 sequence is CASSLREGRQGTLQETQYF. CDR3 sequence (DNA): TGTGCCAGCAGTTTACGCGAAGGACGACAGGGGACGCTCCAAGAGACCCAGTACTTC.

The V call is TRBV7-2, the J call TRBJ2-1; no definite D call. CDR3 length equals 13 residues. CDR1 and CDR2 from the germline V gene are SGHTA and FQGNSA. Between the trimmed V and J ends, which lost 2 bases and 8 bases, there was a span of 10 bases. The CDR3, as DNA: TGTGCCAGCAGCTTATTTTCCGGAGATGAGCAGTTCTTC. Amino acid sequence: CASSLFSGDEQFF.

The J gene is TRBJ1-6, the V gene TRBV7-8; D is unresolved. CDR3 length equals 16 residues. Trimming cost V 1 base and J 8 bases, with 15 bases left between them. Germline assignment: CDR1 SGHVS and CDR2 FQNEAQ. As DNA, the CDR3 is TGTGCCAGCAGCTTAGTAGTACCCGACACTGATTCACCCCTCCACTTT. This translates into CASSLVVPDTDSPLHF.

The gene calls are TRBV5-4 and TRBJ1-6; 8 bases are a match to TRBD1. Per the germline V gene, CDR1 is SGHNT and CDR2 is YYREEE (reference sequence). V gave up 4 bases and J gave up 6 bases; unmatched junction bases: 6. This CDR3 has 15 residues. The CDR3 loop is CASSHRDRLNSPLHF. The CDR3 DNA sequence: TGTGCCAGCAGCCACAGGGACAGGCTTAATTCACCCCTCCACTTT.

The chain uses TRBV6-5 and TRBJ1-2; D is ambiguous. From germline, CDR1 is MNHEY and CDR2 SVGAGI. Trimming cost V 6 bases and J 0 bases, with 11 bases left between them. This CDR3 has 14 amino acids. The CDR3 spells CASRAMGANYGYTF. Here the CDR3 DNA reads TGTGCCAGCAGAGCTATGGGAGCTAACTATGGCTACACCTTC.

The CDR3 DNA reads as TGTGCCAGCAGTTTACGACCCGGGGGCTACGAGCAGTACTTC. Protein sequence: CASSLRPGGYEQYF. V is TRBV28 and J is TRBJ2-7; D perhaps matches TRBD2 (6 bases). V shed 2 bases and J shed 3 bases, with 11 bases lying between them. CDR1 is MDHEN and CDR2 is SYDVKM in the germline V gene. The CDR3 loop spans 14 amino acids. Together with reference TRBV28 and TRBJ2-7, the CDR3 gives the full variable domain: DVKVTQSSRYLVKRTGEKVFLECVQDMDHENMFWYRQDPGLGLRLIYFSYDVKMKEKGDIPEGYSVSREKKERFSLILESASTNQTSMYLCASSLRPGGYEQYFGPGTRLTVT.